Given below is one T cell receptor beta chain in context. The antigen is undetermined. Indicated time point: cycle 4 day 1 (C4D1), after 6 weeks of nivolumab. With no exception, relapse followed autologous stem cell transplantation in all patients, and brentuximab vedotin exposure varied. TCRdb keeps only in-frame clones here, not all; method: immunoSEQ multiplex PCR. The sample lists around 19,000 clones, roughly 80% occurring once. This sample was included in a study of PD-1 blockade in classical Hodgkin lymphoma. General study results and limits: A significant rise in TCR diversity was seen by C4D1 for CD4+ cells but not for CD8+ cells.

This CDR3 is 16 amino acids long. V lost 3 bases to trimming and J lost 1 base, with 13 bases between them. The germline V gene encodes CDR1 KGHSH and CDR2 LQKENI. V gene TRBV18 combines with J gene TRBJ1-5; D gene uncertain. The sample consisted of peripheral blood mononuclear cells (PBMCs), taken before the fourth cycle of nivolumab. This receptor was obtained from a human donor with classical Hodgkin lymphoma. The CDR3 protein is CASSPFRTESNQPQHF. CDR3 sequence (DNA): TGTGCCAGCTCACCGTTTCGGACGGAAAGCAATCAGCCCCAGCATTTT.